Only a few counts were recorded for the clone carrying this T cell receptor beta chain. Its antigen is as yet unknown. CDR3 length equals 15 residues. V dropped 6 bases and J dropped 4 bases, with 16 bases sitting between them. The sample belongs to a study of T cells after yellow fever vaccination. Overall study: Some fractions had low cell numbers, and these were prepared with SMART-Seq v4 Ultra Low Input.

Universal primer sites and UMIs were introduced during 5'RACE template-switching synthesis of TCR cDNA. TCRdb reprocessed the 5' RACE reads via MiXCR and lists one record per CDR3 protein. The sample contains some 300,000 distinct CDR3 sequences, around 8.1% of which appear only once. Broader study findings: Clonotypes found in both CD4 and CD8 compartments made up a small share.

The material was PBMCs, obtained more than 40 days after the first yellow fever vaccination. This chain links TRBV12-3 or TRBV12-4 with TRBJ2-1, with D perhaps matching TRBD1 (5 bases). The clonotype was recovered from a man between 18 and 29 years old who received the YFV17D yellow fever vaccine. For the CDR3, the DNA is TGTGCCAGCAGAAAACAGGATCCGATATACAATGAGCAGTTCTTC. Translated, it gives CASRKQDPIYNEQFF.